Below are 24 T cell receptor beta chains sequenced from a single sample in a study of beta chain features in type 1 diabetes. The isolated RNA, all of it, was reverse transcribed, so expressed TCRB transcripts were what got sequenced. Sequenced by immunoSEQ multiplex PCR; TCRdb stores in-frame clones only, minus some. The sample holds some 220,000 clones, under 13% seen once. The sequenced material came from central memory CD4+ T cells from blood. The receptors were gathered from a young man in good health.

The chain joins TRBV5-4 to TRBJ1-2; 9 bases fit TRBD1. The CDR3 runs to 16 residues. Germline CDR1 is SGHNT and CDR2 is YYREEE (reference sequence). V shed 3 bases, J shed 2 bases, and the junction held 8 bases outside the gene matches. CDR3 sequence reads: CASSWGTGRGNYGYTF. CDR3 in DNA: TGTGCCAGCAGCTGGGGGACAGGGCGGGGGAACTATGGCTACACCTTC.

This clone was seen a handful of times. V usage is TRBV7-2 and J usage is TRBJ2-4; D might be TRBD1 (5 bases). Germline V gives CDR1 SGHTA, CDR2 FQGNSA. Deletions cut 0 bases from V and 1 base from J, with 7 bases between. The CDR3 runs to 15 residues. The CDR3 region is CASSLAGAAKNIQYF. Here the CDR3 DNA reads TGTGCCAGCAGCTTAGCAGGGGCTGCCAAAAACATTCAGTACTTC.

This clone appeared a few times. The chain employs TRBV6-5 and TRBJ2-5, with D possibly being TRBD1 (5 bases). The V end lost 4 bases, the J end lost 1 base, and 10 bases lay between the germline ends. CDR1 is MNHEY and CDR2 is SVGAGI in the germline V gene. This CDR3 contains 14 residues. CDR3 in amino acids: CASSFRQGQETQYF. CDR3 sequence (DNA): TGTGCCAGCAGTTTTCGCCAGGGCCAAGAGACCCAGTACTTC.

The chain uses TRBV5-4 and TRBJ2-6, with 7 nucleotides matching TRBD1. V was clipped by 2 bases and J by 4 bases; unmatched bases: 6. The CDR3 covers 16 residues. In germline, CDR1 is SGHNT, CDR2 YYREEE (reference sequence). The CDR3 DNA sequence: TGTGCCAGCAGCTTAGGGGGCGCGTCCGGGGCCAACGTCCTGACTTTC. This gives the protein CASSLGGASGANVLTF. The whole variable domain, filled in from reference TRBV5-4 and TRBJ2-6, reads ETGVTQSPTHLIKTRGQQVTLRCSSQSGHNTVSWYQQALGQGPQFIFQYYREEENGRGNFPPRFSGLQFPNYSSELNVNALELDDSALYLCASSLGGASGANVLTFGAGSRLTVL.

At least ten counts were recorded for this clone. The CDR3 bases are TGCAGCGTCCGTGGGGGCGGGAGGGCCACTGAGCAGTTCTTC. The encoded protein is CSVRGGGRATEQFF. The chain joins TRBV29-1 to TRBJ2-1; 9 bases line up with TRBD2. CDR3 length equals 14 residues. The germline CDR1 and CDR2 sequences are SQVTM and ANQGSEA. Unmatched junction bases numbered 12, after V lost 6 bases and J lost 9 bases.

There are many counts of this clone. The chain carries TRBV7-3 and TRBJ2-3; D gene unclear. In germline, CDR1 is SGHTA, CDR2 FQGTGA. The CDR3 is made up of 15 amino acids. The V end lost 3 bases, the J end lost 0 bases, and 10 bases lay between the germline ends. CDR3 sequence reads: CASSLGVSSTDTQYF. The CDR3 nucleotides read TGTGCCAGCAGCTTGGGTGTCAGTAGCACAGATACGCAGTATTTT.

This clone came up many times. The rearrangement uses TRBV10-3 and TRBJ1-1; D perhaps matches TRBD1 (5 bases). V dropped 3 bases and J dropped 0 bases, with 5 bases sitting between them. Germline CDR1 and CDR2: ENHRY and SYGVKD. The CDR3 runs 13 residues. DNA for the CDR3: TGTGCCATCAGTGAACAGGTGAACACTGAAGCTTTCTTT. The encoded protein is CAISEQVNTEAFF.

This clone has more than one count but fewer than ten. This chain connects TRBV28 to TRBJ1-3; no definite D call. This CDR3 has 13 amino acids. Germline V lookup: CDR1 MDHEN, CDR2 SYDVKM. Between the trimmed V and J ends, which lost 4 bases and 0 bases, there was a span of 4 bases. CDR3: CASSWTSGNTIYF. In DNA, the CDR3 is TGTGCCAGCAGTTGGACCTCTGGAAACACCATATATTTT.

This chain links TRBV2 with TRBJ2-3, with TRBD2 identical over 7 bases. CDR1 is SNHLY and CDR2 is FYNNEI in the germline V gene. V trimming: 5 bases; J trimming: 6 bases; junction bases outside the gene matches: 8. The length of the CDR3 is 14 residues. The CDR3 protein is CASSLAGVTDTQYF. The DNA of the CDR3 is TGTGCCAGCAGTTTGGCGGGAGTAACGGATACGCAGTATTTT.

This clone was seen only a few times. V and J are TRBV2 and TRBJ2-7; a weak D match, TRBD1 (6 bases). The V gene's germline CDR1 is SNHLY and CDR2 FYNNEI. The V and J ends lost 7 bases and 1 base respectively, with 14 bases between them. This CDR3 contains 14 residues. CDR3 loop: CASTDGDRSYEQYF. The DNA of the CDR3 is TGTGCCAGCACCGACGGTGACAGGTCCTACGAGCAGTACTTC.

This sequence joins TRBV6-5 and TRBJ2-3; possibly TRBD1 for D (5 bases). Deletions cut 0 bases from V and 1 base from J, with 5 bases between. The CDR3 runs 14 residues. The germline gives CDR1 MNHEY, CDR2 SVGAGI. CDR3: CASSYSGGTDTQYF. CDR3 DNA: TGTGCCAGCAGTTACTCAGGGGGCACAGATACGCAGTATTTT.

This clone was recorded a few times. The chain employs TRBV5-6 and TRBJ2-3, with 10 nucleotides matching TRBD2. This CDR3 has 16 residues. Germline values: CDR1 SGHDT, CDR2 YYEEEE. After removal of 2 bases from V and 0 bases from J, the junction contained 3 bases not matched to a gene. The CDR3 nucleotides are TGTGCCAGCAGCTTCGGACTAGCGGCTAGCACAGATACGCAGTATTTT. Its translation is CASSFGLAASTDTQYF.

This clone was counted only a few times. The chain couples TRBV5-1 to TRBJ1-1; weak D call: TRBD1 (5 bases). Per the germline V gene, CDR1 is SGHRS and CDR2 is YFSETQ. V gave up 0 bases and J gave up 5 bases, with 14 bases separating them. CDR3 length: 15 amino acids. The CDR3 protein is CASSLDGDGGTEAFF. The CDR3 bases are TGCGCCAGCAGCTTGGATGGGGACGGAGGGACTGAAGCTTTCTTT.

CDR3 region: CASRGLAGDQETQYF. CDR3 nucleotides: TGCGCCAGCCGGGGACTAGCGGGGGACCAAGAGACCCAGTACTTC. This chain links TRBV5-1 with TRBJ2-5; 14 bases map to TRBD2. The germline V gene encodes CDR1 SGHRS and CDR2 YFSETQ. The CDR3 is 15 amino acids. Losses at the gene ends were 7 bases for V and 0 bases for J; bases not matched to a gene: 2.

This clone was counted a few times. The CDR3: CAWSVADLITKNIQYF. The CDR3 DNA is TGTGCCTGGAGTGTTGCCGATTTAATTACCAAAAACATTCAGTACTTC. This chain joins TRBV30 and TRBJ2-4; D gene ambiguous. The V gene lost 0 bases and the J gene lost 2 bases, with 14 bases spanning the gap. The CDR3 loop spans 16 amino acids. The germline V gene has CDR1 GTSNPN and CDR2 SVGIG (reference sequence). Variable domain in full (rest from reference TRBV30 and TRBJ2-4): SQTIHQWPATLVQPVGSPLSLECTVEGTSNPNLYWYRQAAGRGLQLLFYSVGIGQISSEVPQNLSASRPQDRQFILSSKKLLLSDSGFYLCAWSVADLITKNIQYFGAGTRLSVL.

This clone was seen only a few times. The CDR3 bases are TGTGCCAGCAGTGAACAACAAGGGACAGGGGCCTACGAGCAGTACTTC. This gives the protein CASSEQQGTGAYEQYF. The chain couples TRBV6-1 to TRBJ2-7; 10 nucleotides match TRBD1. Trimming removed 2 bases from V and 2 bases from J; junction bases left unmatched: 6. CDR3 length: 16 amino acids. CDR1 and CDR2 from the germline V gene are MNHNS and SASEGT.

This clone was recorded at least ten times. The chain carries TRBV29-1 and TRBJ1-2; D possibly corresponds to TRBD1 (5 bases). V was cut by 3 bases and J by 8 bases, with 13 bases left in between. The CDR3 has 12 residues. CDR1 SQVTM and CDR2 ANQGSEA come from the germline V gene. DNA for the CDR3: TGCAGCGTTGACCGGGACCCTTACGGCTACACCTTC. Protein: CSVDRDPYGYTF.

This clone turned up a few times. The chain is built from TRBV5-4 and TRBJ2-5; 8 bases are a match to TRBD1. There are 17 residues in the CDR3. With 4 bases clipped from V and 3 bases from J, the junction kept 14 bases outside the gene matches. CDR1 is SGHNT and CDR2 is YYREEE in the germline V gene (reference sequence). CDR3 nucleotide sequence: TGTGCCAGCAGCCCTATTTCCGGTGGACAGGGTGAAGAGACCCAGTACTTC. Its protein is CASSPISGGQGEETQYF.

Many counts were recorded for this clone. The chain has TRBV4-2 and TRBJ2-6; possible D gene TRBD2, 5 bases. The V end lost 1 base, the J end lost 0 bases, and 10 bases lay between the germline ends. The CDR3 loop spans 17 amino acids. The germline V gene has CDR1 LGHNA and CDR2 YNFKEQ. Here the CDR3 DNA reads TGTGCCAGCAGCCAAGGGACTCGAAACTCTGGGGCCAACGTCCTGACTTTC. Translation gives CASSQGTRNSGANVLTF.

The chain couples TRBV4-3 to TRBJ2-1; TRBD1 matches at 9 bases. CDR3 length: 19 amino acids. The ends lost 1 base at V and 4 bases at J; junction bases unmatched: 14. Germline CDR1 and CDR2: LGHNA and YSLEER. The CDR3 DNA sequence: TGCGCCAGCAGCCAAGCTAAGCCCGGGACAGGGATTGGGTACAATGAGCAGTTCTTC. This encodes CASSQAKPGTGIGYNEQFF.

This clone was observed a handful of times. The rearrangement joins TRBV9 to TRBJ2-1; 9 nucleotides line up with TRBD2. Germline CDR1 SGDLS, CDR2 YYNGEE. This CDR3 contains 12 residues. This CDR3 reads CASGGPTGEQFF. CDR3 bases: TGTGCTAGCGGGGGCCCAACGGGTGAGCAGTTCTTC.

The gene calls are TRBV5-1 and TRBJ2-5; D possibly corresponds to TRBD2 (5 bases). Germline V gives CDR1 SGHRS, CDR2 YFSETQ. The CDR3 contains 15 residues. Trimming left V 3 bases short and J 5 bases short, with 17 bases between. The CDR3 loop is CASSSEGMRRETQYF. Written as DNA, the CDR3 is TGCGCCAGCAGCTCCGAGGGTATGCGTCGGGAGACCCAGTACTTC.

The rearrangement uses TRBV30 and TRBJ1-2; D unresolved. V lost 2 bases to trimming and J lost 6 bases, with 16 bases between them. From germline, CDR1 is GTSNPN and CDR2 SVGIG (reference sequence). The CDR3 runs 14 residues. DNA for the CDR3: TGTGCCTGGAGTATCGTGAGAACCGTAAATGGCTACACCTTC. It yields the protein CAWSIVRTVNGYTF.

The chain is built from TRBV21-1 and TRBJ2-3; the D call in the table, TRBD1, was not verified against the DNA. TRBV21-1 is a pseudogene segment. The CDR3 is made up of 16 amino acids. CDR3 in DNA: TGTGCCAGCAGCAAAGTAACAGGGGGCTTCACAGATACGCAGTATTTT. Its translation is CASSKVTGGFTDTQYF.